This T cell receptor (beta chain) comes out of a study of blood T cell repertoires in COVID-19. Study-wide background: Collection of acute and convalescent COVID-19 samples took place in the United States, Italy and Spain. From T cells, B-cell-depleted T cells, or PBMCs came the material, which was cDNA or gDNA.

This CDR3 has 12 amino acids. Trimming removed 2 bases from V and 9 bases from J, with 5 bases in between. The germline V gene encodes CDR1 SGHTA and CDR2 FQGNSA. In the original processing: Reference gene primers were amplified, and this amplification served to estimate nucleated cell counts. Method: immunoSEQ multiplex PCR; TCRdb's copy keeps in-frame clones and lacks some. Clone size and V and J calls were adopted from that table, with D and trimming inferred from the DNA. The table lists about 250,000 clones, about 86% of them singletons. The rearrangement links TRBV7-2 to TRBJ1-6; no firm D call. The receptor comes from an elderly man with acute or convalescent COVID-19. The sample consisted of peripheral blood. Here the CDR3 reads CASSLSGSPLHF. DNA for the CDR3: TGTGCCAGCAGCTTATCGGGTTCACCCCTCCACTTT.